The 2 T cell receptor beta chains listed next were all sequenced from one sample in a study of T cells in Graves' hyperthyroidism and ophthalmopathy. Using RNA transcripts as the source, TCR beta CDR3 regions were amplified. RT-PCR in the first round (using the HTBI primer set) targeted the TCR CDR3. A single record per CDR3 protein comes from TCRdb applying MiXCR to the multiplex PCR reads. Among some 600,000 distinct CDR3 sequences listed, about 14% were seen once. The sample consisted of blood. These receptor sequences come from a woman under 40 with Graves' hyperthyroidism that later progressed to Graves' ophthalmopathy.

This clonotype came up many times. This chain connects TRBV30 to TRBJ1-2; tentatively, D is TRBD1 (5 bases). CDR1 GTSNPN and CDR2 SVGIG come from the germline V gene (reference sequence). The germline V and J ends were trimmed by 4 bases and 3 bases, with 12 bases remaining between them. The CDR3 loop spans 13 amino acids. The CDR3 spells CAWNPGTDYGYTF. As DNA, the CDR3 is TGTGCCTGGAACCCCGGGACGGACTATGGCTACACCTTC.

About this clonotype itself: An end of the junction differs from the germline gene, which may be a read error. The rearrangement links TRBV14 to TRBJ2-1; D might be TRBD1 (5 bases). The CDR3 runs to 16 residues. Looked up from germline, CDR1 is SGHDN and CDR2 is FVKESK. CDR3 in amino acids: CASRQEKGIGYNEQFF. The CDR3 DNA sequence: TGTGCCAGCAGACAAGAAAAGGGGATCGGCTACAATGAGCAGTTCTTC.